These 25 T cell receptor beta chains were sequenced from one sample in a study of CD8 T cells in ankylosing spondylitis. General observations from the study: A motif of eight highly homologous TCR beta variants was seen as apparently characteristic of ankylosing spondylitis blood.

These receptors have no known antigen. Using its own MiXCR run on the 5' RACE reads, TCRdb lists one record per CDR3 protein. This sample has 200,000 to 250,000 distinct CDR3 sequences, with roughly 18% found just once. The specimen sequenced was blood, either unsorted or a sorted T cell fraction (not recorded which). These receptors all come from a male donor with ankylosing spondylitis.

In this sample, this clonotype turned up a few times. The genes are TRBV12-3 or TRBV12-4 and TRBJ2-7; D remains ambiguous. V was trimmed by 5 bases and J by 3 bases, leaving 11 bases between them. The CDR3 totals 13 residues. For the CDR3, the DNA is TGTGCCAGCAGTCCCCAGAGGAGCTACGAGCAGTACTTC. Translation: CASSPQRSYEQYF.

The rearrangement uses TRBV5-5 and TRBJ2-7; TRBD2 matches 8 bases. CDR1 and CDR2 from the germline V gene are SGHKS and YYEKEE (reference sequence). The CDR3 is 14 amino acids. The J segment lost 5 bases and the V segment lost 6 bases, leaving 10 bases of the junction unmatched. The CDR3 nucleotides are TGTGCCAGCATCCAGAGCGGGGGCGACCACGAGCAGTACTTC. Translated, it gives CASIQSGGDHEQYF.

This clonotype turned up a few times. The chain joins TRBV4-1 to TRBJ1-1; D not certain. The CDR3 is made up of 15 amino acids. The germline gives CDR1 MGHRA, CDR2 YSYEKL. With 4 bases removed from V and 2 bases from J, the gap between germline ends came to 14 bases. CDR3 bases: TGCGCCAGCAGCCCTCCGGGAGGGCTAAACACTGAAGCTTTCTTT. Its translation: CASSPPGGLNTEAFF.

This chain joins TRBV20-1 and TRBJ1-1; D might be TRBD1 (6 bases). V was pared by 5 bases and J by 4 bases, with 14 bases between. Germline V lookup: CDR1 DFQATT, CDR2 SNEGSKA (reference sequence). The CDR3 is 13 amino acids. CDR3 amino acids: CSAGGRVITEAFF. In DNA, the CDR3 is TGCAGTGCTGGGGGCAGGGTGATCACTGAAGCTTTCTTT.

Here the CDR3 reads CASSQLAGGHNEQFF. CDR3 in DNA: TGTGCCAGCAGCCAACTAGCGGGGGGCCACAATGAGCAGTTCTTC. The genes are TRBV14 and TRBJ2-1; 11 bases match TRBD2. From germline, CDR1 is SGHDN and CDR2 FVKESK. The trim removed 2 bases at V and 5 bases at J, leaving 2 bases unmatched. The CDR3 is made up of 15 amino acids.

A few counts support this clonotype. The chain uses TRBV20-1 and TRBJ2-7; perhaps TRBD2 as D (6 bases). The CDR3 extends over 10 amino acids. Trimming shortened V by 6 bases and J by 7 bases, and 10 bases separated the two germline ends. Germline CDR1 DFQATT, CDR2 SNEGSKA (reference sequence). CDR3 protein: CSAGGAEQYF. The DNA of the CDR3 is TGCAGTGCGGGAGGTGCGGAGCAGTACTTC.

The CDR3 region has the DNA TGCGCCAGCAGCCAAGAGCTAGCGGGAGGACCCTACGAGCAGTACTTC. Protein: CASSQELAGGPYEQYF. The chain recombines TRBV4-1 with TRBJ2-7, with 11 positions matching TRBD2. The CDR3 spans 16 residues. The trim removed 0 bases at V and 2 bases at J, leaving 3 bases unmatched. Germline values: CDR1 MGHRA, CDR2 YSYEKL.

J is TRBJ2-7 and V is TRBV11-2; tentatively, D is TRBD2 (5 bases). The CDR3 has 15 residues. V shed 5 bases and J shed 1 base, with 15 bases lying between them. Per the germline V gene, CDR1 is SGHAT and CDR2 is FQNNGV. In nucleotides, the CDR3 is TGTGCCAGCAGCGCCGACTACGCCGCGTCCTACGAGCAGTACTTC. It translates to CASSADYAASYEQYF.

This clonotype was observed a handful of times. This chain connects TRBV9 to TRBJ2-7; no firm D call. The CDR3 is made up of 15 amino acids. The V end lost 4 bases, the J end lost 2 bases, and 16 bases lay between the germline ends. Per germline, CDR1 SGDLS and CDR2 YYNGEE. CDR3: CASSPMIDSPYEQYF. CDR3 nucleotides: TGTGCCAGCAGCCCTATGATAGACTCTCCCTACGAGCAGTACTTC.

The rearrangement uses TRBV12-3 or TRBV12-4 and TRBJ1-2; D is unresolved. Trimming cost V 4 bases and J 5 bases, with 11 bases left between them. The length of the CDR3 is 13 residues. The CDR3 coding sequence is TGTGCCAGCAGTTGGTCGGAAGAGTATGGCTACACCTTC. Translated, it gives CASSWSEEYGYTF.

V and J are TRBV28 and TRBJ2-5, with D perhaps matching TRBD2 (6 bases). V lost 5 bases and J lost 0, with 10 bases in between. CDR1 and CDR2 (germline): MDHEN, SYDVKM. The CDR3 contains 14 residues. The CDR3 bases are TGTGCCAGCAGTCACAGGACTAACCAAGAGACCCAGTACTTC. Protein product: CASSHRTNQETQYF.

The V gene is TRBV7-8, the J gene TRBJ2-5; D remains unclear. Trimming stripped 5 bases from V and 5 bases from J, with 9 bases between. This CDR3 contains 12 residues. CDR1 is SGHVS, CDR2 FQNEAQ, per germline. CDR3 bases: TGTGCCAGCAGCCCCCTTGGGGAGACCCAGTACTTC. Its protein is CASSPLGETQYF.

This clonotype was counted many times. The chain joins TRBV4-3 to TRBJ2-7; D uncertain. Germline-derived CDR1 and CDR2 are LGHNA and YSLEER. Trimming removed 0 bases from V and 1 base from J, with 10 bases in between. This CDR3 contains 15 residues. The CDR3 DNA follows: TGCGCCAGCAGCCAAGATTGGGCCGCATCCTACGAGCAGTACTTC. Protein: CASSQDWAASYEQYF.

V is TRBV9 and J is TRBJ1-6, with unresolved D. With 0 bases removed from V and 7 bases from J, the gap between germline ends came to 11 bases. Germline loops: CDR1 SGDLS, CDR2 YYNGEE. The CDR3 spans 15 residues. CDR3 DNA: TGTGCCAGCAGCGTAGACCTGGACGGAAATTCACCCCTCCACTTT. Translated: CASSVDLDGNSPLHF.

The J gene is TRBJ2-7, the V gene TRBV24-1; tentatively, D is TRBD2 (6 bases). Trimming pared 1 base from V and 5 bases from J, leaving 11 bases between. This CDR3 contains 14 residues. The germline V gene has CDR1 KGHDR and CDR2 SFDVKD. The CDR3 nucleotides are TGTGCCACCAGTGATTTTGGGCGCGGGAACGAGCAGTACTTC. The encoded protein is CATSDFGRGNEQYF.

This clonotype was observed a handful of times. J is TRBJ1-1 and V is TRBV7-9; 7 bases map to TRBD1. CDR3 length: 15 amino acids. Germline lookup yields CDR1 SEHNR and CDR2 FQNEAQ (reference sequence). Unmatched junction bases numbered 3, after V lost 2 bases and J lost 0 bases. The CDR3 DNA reads TGTGCCAGCAGCTTACTACAGGGGATGAACACTGAAGCTTTCTTT. Encoded protein: CASSLLQGMNTEAFF. Using reference TRBV7-9 and TRBJ1-1 for the parts outside the CDR3, the full variable domain is DTGVSQNPRHKITKRGQNVTFRCDPISEHNRLYWYRQTLGQGPEFLTYFQNEAQLEKSRLLSDRFSAERPKGSFSTLEIQRTEQGDSAMYLCASSLLQGMNTEAFFGQGTRLTVV.

This clonotype showed up just a few times. The chain combines TRBV27 with TRBJ2-2; D is unclear. This CDR3 contains 13 residues. Germline V lookup: CDR1 MNHEY, CDR2 SMNVEV (reference sequence). V lost 0 bases, J lost 11 bases, and 10 bases lay in between. In nucleotides, the CDR3 is TGTGCCAGCAGTTTATCGGTCCCAGGCGAGCTGTTTTTT. The encoded protein is CASSLSVPGELFF.

This clonotype showed up many times. J is TRBJ2-7 and V is TRBV29-1; D tentatively reads TRBD1 or TRBD2 (5 bases each). The germline gives CDR1 SQVTM, CDR2 ANQGSEA. The CDR3 has 11 amino acids. Trimming took 4 bases from V and 5 from J, leaving 9 bases between them. This chain's CDR3 is CSVGEGNEQYF. Written as DNA, the CDR3 is TGCAGCGTTGGCGAGGGGAACGAGCAGTACTTC.

This clonotype was counted a few times. V gene TRBV20-1 combines with J gene TRBJ1-1, with D unresolved. Germline CDR1 reads DFQATT; CDR2 reads SNEGSKA (reference sequence). V shed 6 bases and J shed 7 bases, with 12 bases lying between them. The CDR3 totals 11 residues. CDR3 residues: CSAAKMVEAFF. As DNA, the CDR3 is TGCAGTGCCGCAAAAATGGTTGAAGCTTTCTTT.

The rearrangement joins TRBV12-3 or TRBV12-4 to TRBJ2-1; 12 nucleotides align to TRBD1. The CDR3 is 16 amino acids. Trimming took 4 bases from V and 8 from J; bases not matched to a gene: 9. The CDR3 DNA is TGTGCCAGCAGTTCCACCACCGGGACAGGGGGCTATGAGCAGTTCTTC. Its protein is CASSSTTGTGGYEQFF.

The chain employs TRBV9 and TRBJ1-1; no clear D gene. Germline-derived CDR1 and CDR2 are SGDLS and YYNGEE. The CDR3 consists of 14 residues. The ends were cut back, 7 bases at V and 1 base at J, with 14 bases in the middle. The CDR3 loop is CASSDGVENTEAFF. The DNA for the CDR3 is TGTGCCAGCTCAGATGGGGTGGAGAACACTGAAGCTTTCTTT.

This clonotype was counted at least ten times. V usage is TRBV3-1 and J usage is TRBJ2-1; D uncertain. The CDR3 spans 15 residues. Per germline, CDR1 LGHDT and CDR2 YNNKEL (reference sequence). The V end was cut by 4 bases, the J end by 4 bases, with 14 bases between. The CDR3: CASSPMGRDYNEQFF. The CDR3 nucleotides read TGTGCCAGCAGCCCGATGGGTAGGGATTACAATGAGCAGTTCTTC.

This clonotype was counted ten times or more. The chain uses TRBV4-3 and TRBJ2-2; no firm D call. The CDR3 contains 15 residues. CDR1 and CDR2 from the germline V gene are LGHNA and YSLEER. Trimming shortened V by 0 bases and J by 6 bases, and 11 bases separated the two germline ends. The CDR3 loop is CASSQDFLASGELFF. The DNA for the CDR3 is TGCGCCAGCAGCCAAGACTTCCTTGCGTCCGGGGAGCTGTTTTTT.

The genes are TRBV4-3 and TRBJ1-1, with a possible D match to TRBD1 (6 bases). This CDR3 is 15 amino acids long. The V and J ends lost 3 bases and 0 bases respectively, with 11 bases between them. The germline V gene has CDR1 LGHNA and CDR2 YSLEER. The CDR3 DNA reads TGCGCCAGCAGCCATAGACAGGACCTGAACACTGAAGCTTTCTTT. Encoded protein: CASSHRQDLNTEAFF.

This clonotype was recorded many times. This rearrangement joins TRBV29-1 to TRBJ2-7; 8 nucleotides match TRBD1. Germline V gives CDR1 SQVTM, CDR2 ANQGSEA. The length of the CDR3 is 11 residues. V dropped 5 bases and J dropped 5; count of bases not matched to a gene: 2. CDR3 region: CSVYRGDEQYF. CDR3 coding DNA: TGCAGCGTTTACAGGGGGGACGAGCAGTACTTC.